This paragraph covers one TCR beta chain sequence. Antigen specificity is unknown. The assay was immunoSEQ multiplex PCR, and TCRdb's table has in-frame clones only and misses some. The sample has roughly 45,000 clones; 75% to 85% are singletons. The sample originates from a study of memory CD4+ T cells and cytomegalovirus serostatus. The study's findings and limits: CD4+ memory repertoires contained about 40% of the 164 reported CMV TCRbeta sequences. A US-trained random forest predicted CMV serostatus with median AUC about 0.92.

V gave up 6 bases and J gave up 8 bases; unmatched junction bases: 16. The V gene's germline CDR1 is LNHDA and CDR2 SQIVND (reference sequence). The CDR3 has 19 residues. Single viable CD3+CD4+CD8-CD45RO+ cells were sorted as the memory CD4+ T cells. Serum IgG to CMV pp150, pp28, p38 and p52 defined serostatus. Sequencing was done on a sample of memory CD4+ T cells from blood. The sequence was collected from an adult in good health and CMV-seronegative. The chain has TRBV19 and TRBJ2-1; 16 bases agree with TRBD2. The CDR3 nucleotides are TGTGCCAGTAGGAAAAGGGGACTAGCGGGGGGGCACGATTGGGATGAGCAGTTCTTC. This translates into CASRKRGLAGGHDWDEQFF.